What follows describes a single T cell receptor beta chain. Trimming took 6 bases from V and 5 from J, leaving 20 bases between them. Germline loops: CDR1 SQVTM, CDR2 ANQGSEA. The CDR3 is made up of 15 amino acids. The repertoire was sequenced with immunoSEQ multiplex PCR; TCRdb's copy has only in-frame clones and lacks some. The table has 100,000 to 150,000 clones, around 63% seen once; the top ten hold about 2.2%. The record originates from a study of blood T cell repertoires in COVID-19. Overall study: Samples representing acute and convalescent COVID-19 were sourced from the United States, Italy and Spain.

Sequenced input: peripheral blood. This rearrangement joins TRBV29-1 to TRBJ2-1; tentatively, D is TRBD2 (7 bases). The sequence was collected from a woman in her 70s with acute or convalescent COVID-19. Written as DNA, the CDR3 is TGCAGCGTGGGGCGGGGGCCCCTACGGGACAATGAGCAGTTCTTC. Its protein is CSVGRGPLRDNEQFF.